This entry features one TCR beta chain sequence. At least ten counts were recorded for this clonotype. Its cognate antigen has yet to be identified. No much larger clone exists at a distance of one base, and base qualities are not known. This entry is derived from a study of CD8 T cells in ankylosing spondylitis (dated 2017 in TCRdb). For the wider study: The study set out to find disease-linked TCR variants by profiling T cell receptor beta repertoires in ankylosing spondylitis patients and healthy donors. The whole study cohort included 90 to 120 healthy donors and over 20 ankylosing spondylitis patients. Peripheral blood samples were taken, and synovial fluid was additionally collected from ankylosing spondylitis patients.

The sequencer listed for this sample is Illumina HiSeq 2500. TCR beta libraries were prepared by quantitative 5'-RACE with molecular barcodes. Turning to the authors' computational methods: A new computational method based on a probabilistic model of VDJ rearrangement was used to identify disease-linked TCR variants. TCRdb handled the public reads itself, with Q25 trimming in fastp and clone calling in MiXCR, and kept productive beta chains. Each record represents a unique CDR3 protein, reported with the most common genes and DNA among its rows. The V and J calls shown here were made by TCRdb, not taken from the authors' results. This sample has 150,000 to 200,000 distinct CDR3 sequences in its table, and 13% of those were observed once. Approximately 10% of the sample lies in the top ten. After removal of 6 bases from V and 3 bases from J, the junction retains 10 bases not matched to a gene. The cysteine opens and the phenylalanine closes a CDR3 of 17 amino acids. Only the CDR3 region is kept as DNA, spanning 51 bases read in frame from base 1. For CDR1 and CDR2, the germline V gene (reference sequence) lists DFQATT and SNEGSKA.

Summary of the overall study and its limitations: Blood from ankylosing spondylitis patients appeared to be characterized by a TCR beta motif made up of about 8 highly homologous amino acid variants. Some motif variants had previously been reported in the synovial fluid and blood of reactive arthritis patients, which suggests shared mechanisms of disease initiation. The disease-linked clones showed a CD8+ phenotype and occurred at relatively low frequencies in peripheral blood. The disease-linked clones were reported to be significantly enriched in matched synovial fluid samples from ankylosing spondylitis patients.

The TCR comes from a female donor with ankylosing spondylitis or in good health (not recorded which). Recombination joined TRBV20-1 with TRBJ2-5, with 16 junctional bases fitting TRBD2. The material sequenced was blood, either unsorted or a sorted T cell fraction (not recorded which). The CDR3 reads CSAIGTSGRALKETQYF. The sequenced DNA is TGCAGTGCCATCGGGACTAGCGGGAGGGCCTTAAAAGAGACCCAGTACTTC.